The present TCR beta chain was sequenced within a study of Ad26.COV2.S vaccination and SARS-CoV-2 variants. Specified treatment: roughly 19 received Ad26.COV2.S at low or high dose, single or two shots; five or six received placebo; per-sample allocation not given. Material that was analyzed had been drawn on day 63 after the first vaccine or placebo injection. This clone has only one observation. This table comes from immunoSEQ multiplex PCR, and its TCRdb copy is limited to in-frame clones, with some not included. The data contain some 320,000 clones, about 86% of them seen just once; the ten biggest clones take up 1.5% to 2.5%. The CDR3 covers 15 residues. CDR1 is MGHRA and CDR2 is YSYEKL in the germline V gene. Trimming stripped 0 bases from V and 7 bases from J, with 14 bases between.

The sequenced sample was peripheral blood, obtained in a trial of Ad26.COV2.S vaccine versus placebo. This TCR was recovered from a person aged 18-65 years who received the Ad26.COV2.S COVID-19 vaccine or a placebo. The V and J genes are TRBV4-1 and TRBJ2-3; possibly TRBD1 or TRBD2 for D (5 bases each). CDR3 protein: CASSQEGSVGHTQYF. In nucleotides, the CDR3 is TGCGCCAGCAGCCAAGAAGGTAGCGTGGGGCATACGCAGTATTTT.